The clone carrying this T cell receptor (beta chain) appeared a few times. Antigen: not known. This specimen belongs to a study of post-analysis software for immune sequencing data. Turning to the study itself: Multiple sclerosis in the patients followed relapsing-remitting, secondary progressive and progressive-relapsing courses.

CDR3 size: 13 residues. CDR1 SGDLS and CDR2 YYNGEE come from the germline V gene. Trimming took 3 bases from V and 10 from J; bases not matched to a gene: 5. Incorporated into the TCR beta cDNA libraries were unique molecular identifiers, which served to reduce PCR and sequencing biases. T cells numbering about 0.95 to 10 million gave rise to roughly 0.5 million cDNA molecules. In TCRdb, the PCR reads were re-called with MiXCR into one record per CDR3 protein. This sample has hundreds of thousands of distinct CDR3 sequences, with less than 35% found just once. General study findings and limits: When compared against controls, multiple sclerosis patients showed significantly lower normalized Chao1 diversity. Relative to controls, patients had about five TRBV segments at higher frequency, with TRBV5-6, TRBV5-1 and TRBV20-1 among these. F measure grouped same-batch samples tightly together.

The chain recombines TRBV9 with TRBJ2-1; 9 nucleotides line up with TRBD2. The specimen sequenced was blood. The clonotype comes from a girl aged 10 to 17 with multiple sclerosis. In nucleotides, the CDR3 is TGTGCCAGCAGCGGAGGGACTAGCAGGGAGCAGTTCTTC. Amino acid sequence: CASSGGTSREQFF.